The clone carrying this T cell receptor (beta chain) was observed a handful of times. Germline V gene sequence: CDR1 SGHRS, CDR2 YFSETQ. V was trimmed by 5 bases and J by 5 bases, leaving 14 bases between them. This CDR3 region has 14 residues. The entry originates in a study of response to subunit inactivated influenza vaccine. A single record per CDR3 protein comes from TCRdb applying MiXCR to the RT-PCR reads. The sample carries 550,000 to 800,000 distinct CDR3 sequences, approximately 14% recorded once. The origin of this receptor is a man aged 45-65 years who received an inactivated influenza vaccine. The J gene is TRBJ2-1, the V gene TRBV5-1; D is possibly TRBD1 or TRBD2 (5 bases each). The input for sequencing was PBMCs from blood, taken around two weeks before vaccination. The CDR3 region is CASRYPGTDNEQFF. The CDR3 bases are TGCGCCAGCAGATACCCCGGGACGGACAATGAGCAGTTCTTC.